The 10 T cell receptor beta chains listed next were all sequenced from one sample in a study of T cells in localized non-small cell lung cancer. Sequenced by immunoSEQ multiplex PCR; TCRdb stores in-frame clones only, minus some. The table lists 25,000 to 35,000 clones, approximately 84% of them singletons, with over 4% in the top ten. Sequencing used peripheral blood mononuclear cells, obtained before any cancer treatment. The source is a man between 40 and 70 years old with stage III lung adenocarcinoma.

CDR3 loop: CASSTWTAQEETQYF. CDR3 DNA sequence: TGTGCCAGTAGTACCTGGACAGCTCAGGAAGAGACCCAGTACTTC. The chain joins TRBV19 to TRBJ2-5, with D perhaps matching TRBD1 (6 bases). V gave up 4 bases and J gave up 3 bases, with 15 bases separating them. Germline-derived CDR1 and CDR2 are LNHDA and SQIVND (reference sequence). The CDR3 is 15 residues long.

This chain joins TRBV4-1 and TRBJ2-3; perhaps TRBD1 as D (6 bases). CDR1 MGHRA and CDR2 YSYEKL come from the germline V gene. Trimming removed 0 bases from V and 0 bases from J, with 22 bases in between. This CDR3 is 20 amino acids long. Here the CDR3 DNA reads TGCGCCAGCAGCCAAGAGGCCCTTGGTCGACAGGCTCTGAGCACAGATACGCAGTATTTT. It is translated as CASSQEALGRQALSTDTQYF.

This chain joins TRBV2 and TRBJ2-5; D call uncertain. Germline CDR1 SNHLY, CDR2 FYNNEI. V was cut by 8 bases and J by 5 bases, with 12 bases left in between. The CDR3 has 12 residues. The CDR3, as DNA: TGTGCCAGCTCGACGGTATGGGAGACCCAGTACTTC. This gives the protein CASSTVWETQYF.

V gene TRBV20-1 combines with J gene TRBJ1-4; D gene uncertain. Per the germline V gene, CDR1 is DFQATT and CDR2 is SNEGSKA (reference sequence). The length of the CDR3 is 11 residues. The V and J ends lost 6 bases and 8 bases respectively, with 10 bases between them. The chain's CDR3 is CSALDAEKLFF. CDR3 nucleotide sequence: TGCAGTGCACTAGACGCCGAAAAACTGTTTTTT.

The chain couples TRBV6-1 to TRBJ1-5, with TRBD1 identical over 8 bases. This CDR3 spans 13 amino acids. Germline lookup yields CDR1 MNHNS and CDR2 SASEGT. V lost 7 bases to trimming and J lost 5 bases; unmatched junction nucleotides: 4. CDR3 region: CASNIQGDQPQHF. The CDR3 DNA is TGTGCCAGCAATATACAGGGGGATCAGCCCCAGCATTTT.

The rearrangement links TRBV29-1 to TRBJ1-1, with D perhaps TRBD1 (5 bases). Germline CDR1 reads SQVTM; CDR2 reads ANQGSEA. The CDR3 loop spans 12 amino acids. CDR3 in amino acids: CNVREGDTEAFF. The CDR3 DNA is TGCAACGTACGGGAAGGGGACACTGAAGCTTTCTTT.

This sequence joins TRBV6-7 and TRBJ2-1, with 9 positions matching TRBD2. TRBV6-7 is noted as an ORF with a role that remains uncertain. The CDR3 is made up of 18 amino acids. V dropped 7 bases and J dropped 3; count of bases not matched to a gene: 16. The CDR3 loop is CASNPIMSGRIYYNEQFF. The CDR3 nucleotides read TGTGCCAGCAACCCGATTATGAGCGGGAGGATATACTACAATGAGCAGTTCTTC.

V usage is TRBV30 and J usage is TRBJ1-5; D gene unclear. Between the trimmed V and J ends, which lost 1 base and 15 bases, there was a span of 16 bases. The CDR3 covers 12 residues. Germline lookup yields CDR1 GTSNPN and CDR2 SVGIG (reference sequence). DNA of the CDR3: TGTGCCTGGAGTGGGCCAGCCCTCATTTTGCATTTT. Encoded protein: CAWSGPALILHF.

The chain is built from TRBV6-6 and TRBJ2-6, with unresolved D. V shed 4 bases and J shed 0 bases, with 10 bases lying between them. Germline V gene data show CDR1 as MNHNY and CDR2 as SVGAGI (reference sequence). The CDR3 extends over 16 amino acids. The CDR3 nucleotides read TGTGCCAGCAGTTCCCAGGCCCTCTCTGGGGCCAACGTCCTGACTTTC. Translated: CASSSQALSGANVLTF.

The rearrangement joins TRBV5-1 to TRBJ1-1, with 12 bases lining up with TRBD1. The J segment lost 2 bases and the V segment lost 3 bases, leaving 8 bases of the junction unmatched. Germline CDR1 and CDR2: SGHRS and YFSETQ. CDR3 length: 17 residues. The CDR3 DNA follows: TGCGCCAGCAGCTACGCCGGGACAGGGGGCTCCAACACTGAAGCTTTCTTT. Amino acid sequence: CASSYAGTGGSNTEAFF.